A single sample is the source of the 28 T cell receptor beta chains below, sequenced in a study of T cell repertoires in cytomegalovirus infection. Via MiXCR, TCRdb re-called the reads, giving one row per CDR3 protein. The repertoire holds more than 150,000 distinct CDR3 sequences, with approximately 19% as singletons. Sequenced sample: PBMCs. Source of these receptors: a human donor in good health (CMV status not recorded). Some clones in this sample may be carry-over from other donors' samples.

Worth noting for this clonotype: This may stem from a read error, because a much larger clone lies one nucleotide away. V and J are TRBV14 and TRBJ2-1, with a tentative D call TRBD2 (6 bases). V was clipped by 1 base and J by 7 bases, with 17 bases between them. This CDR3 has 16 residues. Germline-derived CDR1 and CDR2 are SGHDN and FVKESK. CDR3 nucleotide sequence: TGTGCCAGCAGCCAAGTTGGGGCGGGACGCAAAAATGAGCAGTTCTTC. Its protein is CASSQVGAGRKNEQFF.

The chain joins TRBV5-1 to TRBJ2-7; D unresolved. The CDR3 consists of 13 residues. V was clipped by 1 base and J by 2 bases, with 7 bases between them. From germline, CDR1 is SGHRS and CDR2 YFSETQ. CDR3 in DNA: TGCGCCAGCAGCTTGCAGGAGACCTACGAGCAGTACTTC. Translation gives CASSLQETYEQYF.

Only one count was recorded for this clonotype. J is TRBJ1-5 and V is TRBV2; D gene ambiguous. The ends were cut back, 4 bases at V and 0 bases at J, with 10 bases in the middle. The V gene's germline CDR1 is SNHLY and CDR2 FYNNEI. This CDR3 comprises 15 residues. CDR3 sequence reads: CASSALETSNQPQHF. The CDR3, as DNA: TGTGCCAGCAGTGCATTGGAAACTAGCAATCAGCCCCAGCATTTT.

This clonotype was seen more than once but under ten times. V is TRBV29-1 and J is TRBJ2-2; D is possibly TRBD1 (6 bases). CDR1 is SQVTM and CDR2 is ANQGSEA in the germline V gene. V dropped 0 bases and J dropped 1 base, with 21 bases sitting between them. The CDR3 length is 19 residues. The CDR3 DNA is TGCAGCGTTGAAGAAAGGGCCAGGGGACGATTCGGGAACACCGGGGAGCTGTTTTTT. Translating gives CSVEERARGRFGNTGELFF.

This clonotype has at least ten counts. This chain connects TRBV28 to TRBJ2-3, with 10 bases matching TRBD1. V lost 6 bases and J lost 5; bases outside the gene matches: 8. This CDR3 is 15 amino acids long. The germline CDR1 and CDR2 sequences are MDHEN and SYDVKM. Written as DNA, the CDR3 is TGTGCCAGCAGGGCGATCGGGACAGGGGAAGATACGCAGTATTTT. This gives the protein CASRAIGTGEDTQYF.

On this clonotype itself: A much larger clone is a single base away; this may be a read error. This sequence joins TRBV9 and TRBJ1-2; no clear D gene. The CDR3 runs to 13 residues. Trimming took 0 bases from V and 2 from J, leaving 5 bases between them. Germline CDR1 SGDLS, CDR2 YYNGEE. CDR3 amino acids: CASSVDRNYGYTF. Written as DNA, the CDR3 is TGTGCCAGCAGCGTAGACAGAAACTATGGCTACACCTTC.

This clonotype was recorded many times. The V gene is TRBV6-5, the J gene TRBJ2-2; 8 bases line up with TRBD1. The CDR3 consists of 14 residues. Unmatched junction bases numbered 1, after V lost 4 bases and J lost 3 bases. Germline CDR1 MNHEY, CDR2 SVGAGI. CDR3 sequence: CASSLTGDTGELFF. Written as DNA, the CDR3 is TGTGCCAGCAGTTTGACAGGGGACACCGGGGAGCTGTTTTTT.

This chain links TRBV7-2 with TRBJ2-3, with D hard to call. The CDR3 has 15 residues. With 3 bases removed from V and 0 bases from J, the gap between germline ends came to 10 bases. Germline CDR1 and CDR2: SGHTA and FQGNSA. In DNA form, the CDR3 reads TGTGCCAGCAGCTTCCTTGGACGGAGCACAGATACGCAGTATTTT. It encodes CASSFLGRSTDTQYF.

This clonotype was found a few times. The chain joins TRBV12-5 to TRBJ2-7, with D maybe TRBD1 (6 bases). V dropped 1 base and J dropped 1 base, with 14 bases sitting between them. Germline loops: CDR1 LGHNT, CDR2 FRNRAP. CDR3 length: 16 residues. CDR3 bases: TGTGCTAGTGGTTTGGCCGGAGACAGGTTTTCCTACGAGCAGTACTTC. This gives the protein CASGLAGDRFSYEQYF.

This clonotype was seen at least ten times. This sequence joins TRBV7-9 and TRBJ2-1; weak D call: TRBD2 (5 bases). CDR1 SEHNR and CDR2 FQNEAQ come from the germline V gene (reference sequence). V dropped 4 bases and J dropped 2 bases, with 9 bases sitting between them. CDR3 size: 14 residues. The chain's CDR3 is CASSSGLTYNEQFF. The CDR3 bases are TGTGCCAGCAGCTCCGGACTGACCTACAATGAGCAGTTCTTC.

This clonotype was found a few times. The CDR3 region has the DNA TGTGCCAGCAGCATATACGACCGGGACCTCGCGTATTATGGCTACACCTTC. Amino acid sequence: CASSIYDRDLAYYGYTF. The V call is TRBV11-2, the J call TRBJ1-2, with D perhaps TRBD1 (5 bases). Germline V gives CDR1 SGHAT, CDR2 FQNNGV. CDR3 length: 17 amino acids. V was shortened by 5 bases and J by 5 bases, with 24 bases between the two germline ends.

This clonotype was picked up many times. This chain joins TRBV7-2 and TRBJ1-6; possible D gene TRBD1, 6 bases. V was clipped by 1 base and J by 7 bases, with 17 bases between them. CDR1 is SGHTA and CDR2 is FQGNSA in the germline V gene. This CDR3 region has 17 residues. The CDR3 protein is CASSLGAQGFRNSPLHF. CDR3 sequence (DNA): TGTGCCAGCAGCTTAGGAGCACAGGGATTTAGGAATTCACCCCTCCACTTT.

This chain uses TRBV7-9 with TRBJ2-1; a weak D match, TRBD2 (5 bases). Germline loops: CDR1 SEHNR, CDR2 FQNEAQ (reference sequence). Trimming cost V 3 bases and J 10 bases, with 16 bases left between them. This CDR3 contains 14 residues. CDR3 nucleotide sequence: TGTGCCAGCAGCTTGGTCAGAGGGCATTCCGAGCAGTTCTTC. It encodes CASSLVRGHSEQFF.

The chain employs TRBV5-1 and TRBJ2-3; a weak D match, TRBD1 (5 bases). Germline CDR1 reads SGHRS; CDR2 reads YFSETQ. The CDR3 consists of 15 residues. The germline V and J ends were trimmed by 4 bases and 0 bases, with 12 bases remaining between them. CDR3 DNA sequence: TGCGCCAGCAGCCCACAGGTTTCTAGCACAGATACGCAGTATTTT. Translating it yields CASSPQVSSTDTQYF.

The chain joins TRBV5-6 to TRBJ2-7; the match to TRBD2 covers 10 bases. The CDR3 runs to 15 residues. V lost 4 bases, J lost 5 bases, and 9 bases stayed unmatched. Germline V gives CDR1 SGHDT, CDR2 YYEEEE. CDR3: CASSPSSGRVDEQYF. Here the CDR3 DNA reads TGTGCCAGCAGCCCATCTAGCGGGAGAGTCGACGAGCAGTACTTC. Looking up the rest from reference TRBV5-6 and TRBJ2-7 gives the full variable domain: DAGVTQSPTHLIKTRGQQVTLRCSPKSGHDTVSWYQQALGQGPQFIFQYYEEEERQRGNFPDRFSGHQFPNYSSELNVNALLLGDSALYLCASSPSSGRVDEQYFGPGTRLTVT.

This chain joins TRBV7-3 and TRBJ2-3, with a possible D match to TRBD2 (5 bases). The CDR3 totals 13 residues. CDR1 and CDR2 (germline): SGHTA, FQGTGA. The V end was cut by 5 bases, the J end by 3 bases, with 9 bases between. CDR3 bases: TGTGCCAGCAGCCCCCAGCGGACAGATACGCAGTATTTT. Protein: CASSPQRTDTQYF. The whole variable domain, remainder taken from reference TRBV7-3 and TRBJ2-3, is GAGVSQTPSNKVTEKGKYVELRCDPISGHTALYWYRQSLGQGPEFLIYFQGTGAADDSGLPNDRFFAVRPEGSVSTLKIQRTERGDSAVYLCASSPQRTDTQYFGPGTRLTVL.

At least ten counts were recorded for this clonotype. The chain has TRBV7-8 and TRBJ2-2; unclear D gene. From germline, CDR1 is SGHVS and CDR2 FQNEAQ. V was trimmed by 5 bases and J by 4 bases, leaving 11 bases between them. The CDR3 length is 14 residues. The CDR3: CASSPIVLTGELFF. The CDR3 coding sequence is TGTGCCAGCAGCCCGATAGTACTCACCGGGGAGCTGTTTTTT.

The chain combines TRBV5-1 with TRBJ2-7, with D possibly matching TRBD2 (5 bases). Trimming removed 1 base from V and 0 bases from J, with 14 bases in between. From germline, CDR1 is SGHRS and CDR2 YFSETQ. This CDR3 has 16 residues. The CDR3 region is CASSLTPMAGSYEQYF. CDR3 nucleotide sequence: TGCGCCAGCAGCTTGACTCCGATGGCGGGCTCCTACGAGCAGTACTTC.

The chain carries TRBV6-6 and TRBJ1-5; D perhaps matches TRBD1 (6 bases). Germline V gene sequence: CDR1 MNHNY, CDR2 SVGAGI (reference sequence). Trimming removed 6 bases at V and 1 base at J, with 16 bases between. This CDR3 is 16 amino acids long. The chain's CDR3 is CASSPAAGASNQPQHF. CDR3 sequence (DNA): TGTGCCAGCAGCCCCGCTGCGGGGGCGAGCAATCAGCCCCAGCATTTT.

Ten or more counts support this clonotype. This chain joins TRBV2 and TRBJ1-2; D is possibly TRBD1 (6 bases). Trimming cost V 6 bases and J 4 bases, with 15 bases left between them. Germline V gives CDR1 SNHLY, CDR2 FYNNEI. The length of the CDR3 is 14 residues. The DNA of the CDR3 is TGTGCCAGCAGATTAGGACAGACCGTCTATGGCTACACCTTC. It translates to CASRLGQTVYGYTF.

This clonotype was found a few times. CDR3 region: CASSEGQGATLQETQYF. The CDR3 region has the DNA TGCGCCAGCAGCGAAGGACAGGGGGCAACTCTCCAAGAGACCCAGTACTTC. V usage is TRBV5-1 and J usage is TRBJ2-5; 11 positions match TRBD1. J was trimmed by 1 base and V by 4 bases; bases with no gene match: 9. Germline values: CDR1 SGHRS, CDR2 YFSETQ. The CDR3 is 17 amino acids.

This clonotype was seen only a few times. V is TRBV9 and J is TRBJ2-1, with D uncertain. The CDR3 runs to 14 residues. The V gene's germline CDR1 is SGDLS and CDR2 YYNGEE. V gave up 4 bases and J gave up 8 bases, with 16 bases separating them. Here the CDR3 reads CASSPSVSSDEQFF. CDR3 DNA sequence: TGTGCCAGCAGCCCCTCGGTGAGTTCCGATGAGCAGTTCTTC.

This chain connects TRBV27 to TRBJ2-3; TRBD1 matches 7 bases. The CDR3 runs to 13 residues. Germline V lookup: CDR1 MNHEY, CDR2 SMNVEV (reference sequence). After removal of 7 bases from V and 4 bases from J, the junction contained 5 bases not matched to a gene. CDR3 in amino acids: CASKKQGPDTQYF. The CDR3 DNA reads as TGTGCCAGCAAAAAACAGGGGCCAGATACGCAGTATTTT.

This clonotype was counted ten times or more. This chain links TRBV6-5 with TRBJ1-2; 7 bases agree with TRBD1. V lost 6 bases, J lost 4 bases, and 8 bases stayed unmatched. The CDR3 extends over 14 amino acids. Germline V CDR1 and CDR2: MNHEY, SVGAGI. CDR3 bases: TGTGCCAGCAGAAGACAGGGATGGGGCTATGGCTACACCTTC. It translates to CASRRQGWGYGYTF.

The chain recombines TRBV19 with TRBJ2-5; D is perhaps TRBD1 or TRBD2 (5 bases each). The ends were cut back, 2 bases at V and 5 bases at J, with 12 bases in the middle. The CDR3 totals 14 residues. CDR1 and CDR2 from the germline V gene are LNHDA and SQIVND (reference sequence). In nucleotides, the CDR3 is TGTGCCAGTAGTATATCCGGGACGAGGGAGACCCAGTACTTC. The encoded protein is CASSISGTRETQYF.

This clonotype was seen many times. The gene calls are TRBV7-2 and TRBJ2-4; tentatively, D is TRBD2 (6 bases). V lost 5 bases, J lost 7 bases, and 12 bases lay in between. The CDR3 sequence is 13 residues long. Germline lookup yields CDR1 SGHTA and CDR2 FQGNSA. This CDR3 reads CASSTGRGNIQYF. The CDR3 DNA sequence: TGTGCCAGCAGCACGGGACGGGGGAACATTCAGTACTTC.

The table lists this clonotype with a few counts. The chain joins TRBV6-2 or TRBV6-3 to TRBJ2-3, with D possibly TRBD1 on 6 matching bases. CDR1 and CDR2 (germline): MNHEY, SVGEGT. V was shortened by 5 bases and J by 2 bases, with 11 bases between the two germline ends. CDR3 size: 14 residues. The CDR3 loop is CASSHGTNTDTQYF. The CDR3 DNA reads TGTGCCAGCAGTCACGGGACAAACACAGATACGCAGTATTTT.

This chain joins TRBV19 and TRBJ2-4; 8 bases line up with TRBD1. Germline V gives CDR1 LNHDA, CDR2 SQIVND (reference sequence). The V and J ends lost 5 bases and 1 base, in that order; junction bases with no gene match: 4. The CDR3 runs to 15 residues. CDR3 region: CASSSDRVAKNIQYF. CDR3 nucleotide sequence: TGTGCCAGTAGTTCGGACAGGGTGGCCAAAAACATTCAGTACTTC.